This T cell receptor beta chain emerged from a study of blood T cell repertoires in COVID-19 (dated by TCRdb to between 2020 and 2021). In the study overall: Collaborator samples came from the United States, Italy and Spain and covered acute and convalescent phases of COVID-19. Deeply sampled blood TCRbeta repertoires from subjects exposed to, actively infected with, or recovered from COVID-19 were included in the dataset. The material from the prospective study consisted of cDNA or gDNA derived from T cells, B-cell-depleted T cells, or PBMCs. Samples were obtained from the ongoing ImmuneRACE study (first 160 participants) and from approximately 1,200 subjects provided by 6 global collaborators. Nearly every sample came with metadata listing a de-identified subject ID, COVID-19 status, age in years and sex. A freely available public database, intended as a resource for researchers studying the immune response to SARS-CoV-2, is where the repertoires were released. Where available, HLA class I and class II types were obtained from metadata supplied by the sample provider rather than from assay-based typing. Here is what the overall study found, with its caveats: The amount of clinical and demographic metadata varied by source and participant and was provided uncurated.

Between the V and J ends, shortened by 5 bases and 5 bases respectively, the junction contains 9 bases. CDR1 MNHEY and CDR2 SVGAGI were looked up in the germline V gene. From the cysteine through the phenylalanine, the CDR3 covers 12 amino acids. Only CDR3 DNA is held: 36 bases, read in frame from base 1. TCRbeta CDR3 regions were amplified from genomic DNA using the immunoSEQ Assay, a bias-controlled multiplex PCR. In the original analysis: Within the assay, amplification of reference gene primers was used to estimate how many nucleated cells each sample contained. Sequence reads were collapsed and filtered to measure the absolute abundance of every unique TCRbeta CDR3 rearrangement. For each sample, productive Simpson clonality was calculated by taking the square root of Simpson's diversity index across productive rearrangements. TCRdb stores this immuneACCESS table with in-frame sequences only. Part of the clones is absent; in the studies checked, under half of the shortfall reflects unresolved V genes, and no reason is known for the rest. V, J and clone size derive from that table, while D and trimming were established from the DNA sequence. The sample table lists approximately 220,000 clones, 75% to 90% of them with a count of one. The top ten clonotypes cover roughly a sixth of the sample.

Of note for this clone: No cognate antigen has been identified for it. Per-base qualities were not stored, and no clone one base away is much larger.

Participants in the prospective study were enrolled through a virtual design, were aged roughly 18 to 100 years, and lived in roughly 25 United States geographic areas. To assign participants to cohorts, the prospective study relied on clinical history that participants themselves reported in a screening survey and a study questionnaire. ImmuneRACE Cohort 3 recovered participants were defined by two consecutive negative NP/OP PCR tests, healthcare professional clearance, or symptom resolution. Mobile phlebotomists in the prospective study collected whole blood, serum and a nasopharyngeal or oropharyngeal swab from every participant. Additional blood draws and questionnaires over an approximately 2-month period could optionally be provided by prospective study participants. Before DNA extraction, prospective study blood samples were shipped either frozen or at room temperature.

The rearrangement joined TRBV6-5 to TRBJ2-5, with no confident D gene call. The clonotype originates from a man aged 35 to 55 who had recovered from COVID-19. Sequenced material: PBMCs or T cells enriched from blood (not recorded which). The CDR3 protein sequence reads: CASSQASETQYF. The nucleotide sequence reads as follows: TGTGCCAGCAGTCAGGCCAGCGAGACCCAGTACTTC.